This paragraph reports one T cell receptor (beta chain). Its antigen specificity is not known. The sample holds no much larger clone one base away, and base qualities are not on file. The CDR3 goes from the cysteine to the phenylalanine over 14 residues. The entry retains the CDR3 DNA only, 42 bases that are in frame from base 1. V and J are truncated by 8 bases and 5 bases respectively, leaving an intervening sequence of 18 bases. The CDR1 and CDR2 encoded by the germline V gene are MDHEN and SYDVKM. The time point label, as the study defines it: cycle 4 day 1 (C4D1), after 5 to 7 weeks of nivolumab. Every trial patient had relapsed following autologous stem cell transplantation, and prior brentuximab vedotin exposure was what differed among cohorts A, B and C. The trial cohort comprised 56 patients with relapsed/refractory classical Hodgkin lymphoma whose best overall responses were complete response, partial response or progressive disease. In the multi-cohort phase II CheckMate 205 trial, trial patients received single-agent nivolumab. An independent review committee assessed best overall response by applying the 2007 International Working Group response criteria. Trial PBMCs were collected immediately before nivolumab initiation (C1D1) and during therapy at cycle 2 day 1 and cycle 4 day 1. After peripheral blood was drawn into 8 mL Vacutainer Cell Preparation Tubes, PBMCs were isolated by centrifugation and then cryopreserved.

Genomic DNA was extracted with the Qiagen DNeasy kit from unsorted PBMCs and from negatively selected CD4+ and CD8+ fractions. TCR beta CDR3 regions were subjected to amplification by immunoSEQ multiplex PCR with primers that anneal to V and J segments. A synthetic immune receptor repertoire was used to minimize amplification bias, and any residual bias was removed computationally once sequencing was done. In the authors' own workflow: Repertoire diversity was quantified as the Shannon entropy index using custom Python scripts. Unsorted, CD4+ and CD8+ repertoires were analyzed separately, except for combined analyses in which CD4+ and CD8+ sequences were merged in silico. A clone counted as expanded when the clone's frequency after treatment rose at least 2-fold relative to C1D1, and clones undetected at baseline were given a pseudocount of 0.5. Singleton clones were defined as clones with 0 or 1 copy at C1D1, and non-singleton clones were defined as clones with 2 or more copies. By matching protein sequences in sorted samples from the same patient, clones expanded in unsorted samples were annotated as CD4+, CD8+ or unknown. Wilcoxon tests on paired samples were used to test diversity changes from C1D1 to C4D1. TCRdb limited this immuneACCESS table to in-frame rearrangements with V and J called. A share of clones is missing; checked studies link under half to unresolved V genes, and the rest is unexplained. That table is the source of V, J and clone size, and D and trimming were worked out from the DNA. The sample profile shows over 80,000 clones; about three quarters of them were found once. The top ten constitute over 7.5% of the sample.

The data were obtained in a study of PD-1 blockade in classical Hodgkin lymphoma (TCRdb year 2020). Describing the broader study: Nivolumab dosing was 3 mg/kg intravenously every 2 weeks, continuing until either disease progression or unacceptable toxicity. The study used CyTOF and TCR beta sequencing to define a peripheral blood immune signature of response to PD-1 blockade in classical Hodgkin lymphoma. Beyond this particular receptor, the publication reports: Diversity was lower in patients who began nivolumab less than 1 year after ASCT, so these patients were left out of later analyses to avoid confounding by immune reconstitution. Baseline TCR diversity was reported as lower in newly diagnosed patients than in healthy donors, and lower still in relapsed/refractory patients. Trial patients with a complete response had baseline diversity similar to that of newly diagnosed patients, while partial responders and progressors had significantly lower diversity. CD4+ but not CD8+ TCR diversity rose significantly by C4D1 (p=0.0027 vs p=0.16), most apparent in complete responders (p=0.02). The study was limited to a single clinical trial cohort, and causes of repertoire differences, possibly disease activity or prior therapy, remained undefined.

The source is a human donor with classical Hodgkin lymphoma. The material sequenced was peripheral blood mononuclear cells (PBMCs), taken before the fourth cycle of nivolumab. The sequence links TRBV28 to TRBJ2-5, with a tentative D gene TRBD1 over 6 matching bases. The nucleotide sequence reads as follows: TGTGCCAGCCAGGGGCCGTTTGGGCGGGAGACCCAGTACTTC. This is translated as CASQGPFGRETQYF.